A single sample is the source of the 10 T cell receptor beta chains below, sequenced in a study of blood T cell repertoires in COVID-19. TCRdb's table, derived via immunoSEQ multiplex PCR, lists solely in-frame clones and lacks some. The sample yields 250,000 to 300,000 clones, approximately 84% seen once. Sequenced: PBMCs or T cells enriched from blood (not recorded which). The receptors derive from a man between 18 and 35 years old who had recovered from COVID-19.

This rearrangement joins TRBV12-3 or TRBV12-4 to TRBJ2-7; 10 positions match TRBD2. The V segment lost 6 bases and the J segment 4 bases; nucleotides outside the gene matches: 3. The CDR3 contains 13 residues. CDR3 DNA sequence: TGTGCCAGCAGCCTAGCGGGAGTATACGAGCAGTACTTC. It yields the protein CASSLAGVYEQYF.

The chain uses TRBV25-1 and TRBJ1-1, with 7 bases lining up with TRBD1. Germline CDR1 reads MGHDK; CDR2 reads SYGVNS. This CDR3 comprises 15 residues. V shed 3 bases and J 6 bases; nucleotides not matched to a gene: 10. The DNA for the CDR3 is TGTGCCAGCAGTGACGGACAGGTGGGTCGTGCTGAAGCTTTCTTT. This sequence encodes CASSDGQVGRAEAFF.

The chain joins TRBV4-1 to TRBJ2-7; the match to TRBD1 covers 8 bases. In germline, CDR1 is MGHRA, CDR2 YSYEKL. The CDR3 loop spans 16 amino acids. V trimming: 0 bases; J trimming: 5 bases; junction bases outside the gene matches: 9. The CDR3 region is CASSQDGGDRGHEQYF. The CDR3 DNA is TGCGCCAGCAGCCAAGATGGGGGAGACAGGGGCCACGAGCAGTACTTC.

This clone was seen a few times. The chain is built from TRBV5-1 and TRBJ2-5; 13 bases are a match to TRBD2. Germline CDR1 is SGHRS and CDR2 is YFSETQ. The length of the CDR3 is 17 residues. After removal of 1 base from V and 2 bases from J, the junction contained 5 bases not matched to a gene. Written as DNA, the CDR3 is TGCGCCAGCAGCTTGCGGTCACTAGCGGGGGGGCAAGAGACCCAGTACTTC. Amino acids: CASSLRSLAGGQETQYF.

The chain carries TRBV6-4 and TRBJ2-3; 10 bases map to TRBD2. This CDR3 is built from 15 residues. The germline V gene has CDR1 MRHNA and CDR2 SNTAGT. With V trimmed by 3 bases and J by 5 bases, 5 bases remained unmatched. Written as DNA, the CDR3 is TGTGCCAGCAGTGATCGAGCGGGAGGGGAAGATACGCAGTATTTT. The encoded protein is CASSDRAGGEDTQYF.

The chain combines TRBV11-3 with TRBJ1-3, with 7 bases lining up with TRBD1. Per germline, CDR1 SGHNT and CDR2 YENEEA. CDR3 length equals 15 residues. V was pared by 1 base and J by 4 bases, with 4 bases of the junction left unmatched. CDR3 sequence: CASSLAGGPGNTIYF. The CDR3 DNA sequence: TGTGCCAGCAGCTTAGCAGGGGGTCCCGGAAACACCATATATTTT.

The sample holds a few counts of this clone. This chain uses TRBV10-3 with TRBJ1-5; a weak D match, TRBD1 (5 bases). CDR3 size: 13 residues. Germline V gene sequence: CDR1 ENHRY, CDR2 SYGVKD. V was clipped by 6 bases and J by 2 bases, with 8 bases between them. Here the CDR3 DNA reads TGTGCCATCAGAGGGGCCGGCAATCAGCCCCAGCATTTT. Protein sequence: CAIRGAGNQPQHF.

V usage is TRBV10-3 and J usage is TRBJ2-3, with D perhaps TRBD1 (8 bases). Germline values: CDR1 ENHRY, CDR2 SYGVKD. Trimming left V 0 bases short and J 3 bases short, with 25 bases between. The CDR3 has 20 amino acids. The CDR3 here is CAISESREGQEHGSTDTQYF. CDR3 DNA sequence: TGTGCCATCAGTGAGTCGAGGGAGGGACAGGAGCACGGGAGTACAGATACGCAGTATTTT.

J is TRBJ1-1 and V is TRBV30, with D perhaps matching TRBD1 (5 bases). V was cut by 2 bases and J by 3 bases, with 7 bases left in between. Germline V gene data show CDR1 as GTSNPN and CDR2 as SVGIG (reference sequence). The CDR3 length is 12 residues. The CDR3 sequence is CAWSWDYTEAFF. The DNA of the CDR3 is TGTGCCTGGAGTTGGGACTACACTGAAGCTTTCTTT.

V and J are TRBV7-2 and TRBJ2-7, with 7 bases fitting TRBD1. Germline values: CDR1 SGHTA, CDR2 FQGNSA. Trimming at V came to 8 bases and at J to 9 bases, leaving 13 bases not matched to a gene. This CDR3 is built from 13 residues. This CDR3 is CASGPRQGAPQYF. The CDR3, as DNA: TGTGCCAGCGGACCTCGACAGGGCGCGCCGCAGTACTTC.